The 29 T cell receptor beta chains below all came from one sample that was sequenced in a study of type 1 and type 2 diabetes patients. Amplification started from genomic DNA. Multiplex PCR with 30 forward and 13 reverse primers amplified the TCR beta CDR3. TCRdb re-derived calls from the multiplex PCR reads in MiXCR, one entry per CDR3 protein. The table records under 300,000 distinct CDR3 sequences, more than 45% of them present only once. Sequences were obtained from peripheral blood mononuclear cells (PBMCs). The receptors shown here come from a man aged 18 to 35 with type 2 diabetes.

The chain has TRBV11-1 and TRBJ2-7; D is uncertain. The CDR3 is 14 amino acids. Trimming left V 1 base short and J 6 bases short, with 13 bases between. Germline lookup yields CDR1 SGHAT and CDR2 FQDESV (reference sequence). The CDR3 sequence: CASSLGVLVREQYF. The CDR3 coding sequence is TGTGCCAGCAGCTTAGGAGTCCTCGTACGCGAGCAGTACTTC.

The rearrangement links TRBV4-2 to TRBJ1-1, with D possibly TRBD1 on 5 matching bases. V was trimmed by 5 bases and J by 0 bases, leaving 16 bases between them. Germline V gene sequence: CDR1 LGHNA, CDR2 YNFKEQ. The CDR3 contains 16 residues. The CDR3 DNA reads as TGTGCCAGCAGCGGCGGGGGGGTCCCCATGAACACTGAAGCTTTCTTT. This translates into CASSGGGVPMNTEAFF.

The chain joins TRBV5-4 to TRBJ2-7; D remains ambiguous. The CDR3 is made up of 16 amino acids. V lost 1 base, J lost 0 bases, and 14 bases lay in between. From germline, CDR1 is SGHNT and CDR2 YYREEE (reference sequence). The CDR3 DNA reads TGTGCCAGCAGCTTGAATCAGGTCATACCCTCCTACGAGCAGTACTTC. Translated, it gives CASSLNQVIPSYEQYF.

This clonotype was counted at least ten times. The chain couples TRBV2 to TRBJ2-5; 7 bases are shared with TRBD2. The CDR3 covers 11 residues. Trimming removed 9 bases from V and 5 bases from J; junction bases left unmatched: 3. Germline V CDR1 and CDR2: SNHLY, FYNNEI. The CDR3 DNA reads TGTGCCAGTGGGGGGGGTGAGACCCAGTACTTC. This encodes CASGGGETQYF.

The sample holds one count of this clonotype. The chain carries TRBV29-1 and TRBJ2-3, with 9 bases identical to TRBD2. Germline V CDR1 and CDR2: SQVTM, ANQGSEA. J lost 5 bases, V lost 5 bases, and 11 bases had no gene match. This CDR3 region has 15 residues. CDR3 protein: CSVLKAGGVKDTQYF. DNA of the CDR3: TGCAGCGTTCTCAAGGCGGGGGGGGTGAAAGATACGCAGTATTTT.

The chain carries TRBV19 and TRBJ1-1, with TRBD1 as a possible D gene (5 bases). Germline CDR1 reads LNHDA; CDR2 reads SQIVND (reference sequence). Trimming took off 5 bases at V and 2 bases at J, with 15 bases between the two ends. The CDR3 has 15 residues. DNA of the CDR3: TGTGCCAGTAGTGAGGGTCGACAGATCAACACTGAAGCTTTCTTT. Translating gives CASSEGRQINTEAFF.

This clonotype was observed once. The rearrangement uses TRBV12-3 or TRBV12-4 and TRBJ2-2; the D gene could be TRBD1 or TRBD2 (5 bases each). Trimming took 4 bases from V and 4 from J, leaving 16 bases between them. This CDR3 spans 16 amino acids. The CDR3 is CASSYSSQGPTGELFF. The CDR3, as DNA: TGTGCCAGCAGTTACTCGAGTCAGGGACCCACCGGGGAGCTGTTTTTT.

This clonotype has a handful of counts. V usage is TRBV12-3 or TRBV12-4 and J usage is TRBJ2-7, with TRBD1 identical over 7 bases. V shed 2 bases and J 3 bases; nucleotides not matched to a gene: 4. CDR3 length: 14 residues. The CDR3 DNA is TGTGCCAGCAGTTTAACGGGACAGTACTACGAGCAGTACTTC. Translating gives CASSLTGQYYEQYF.

This clonotype occurred once. The rearrangement links TRBV15 to TRBJ2-7; possible D gene TRBD2, 6 bases. The CDR3 is 14 residues long. Germline V CDR1 and CDR2: LNHNV, YYDKDF (reference sequence). V lost 0 bases and J 5 bases, leaving 11 bases between the germline ends. The chain's CDR3 is CATSREEGSHEQYF. The CDR3 DNA reads as TGTGCCACCAGCAGAGAGGAGGGTTCCCACGAGCAGTACTTC.

CDR3 sequence: CASSDSAYVGTDTQYF. DNA for the CDR3: TGTGCCAGCAGTGATTCAGCGTACGTCGGCACAGATACGCAGTATTTT. V usage is TRBV25-1 and J usage is TRBJ2-3; no definite D call. Germline CDR1 reads MGHDK; CDR2 reads SYGVNS. V lost 3 bases and J lost 1, with 14 bases in between. The CDR3 is 16 residues long.

A few counts support this clonotype. V usage is TRBV27 and J usage is TRBJ2-1; 9 positions match TRBD2. The CDR3 is made up of 15 amino acids. With 5 bases clipped from V and 3 bases from J, the junction kept 5 bases outside the gene matches. The V gene's germline CDR1 is MNHEY and CDR2 SMNVEV (reference sequence). CDR3 sequence: CASSLKREDYNEQFF. The CDR3 DNA reads TGTGCCAGCAGTCTAAAGCGGGAGGACTACAATGAGCAGTTCTTC.

This clonotype turned up a few times. V gene TRBV13 combines with J gene TRBJ2-2, with 9 bases matching TRBD1. The CDR3 extends over 16 amino acids. CDR1 and CDR2 from the germline V gene are PRHDT and FYEKMQ (reference sequence). With 4 bases clipped from V and 6 bases from J, the junction kept 9 bases outside the gene matches. The CDR3 is CASSSRRDRDSGELFF. CDR3 DNA: TGTGCCAGCAGCTCACGCCGGGACAGGGATTCCGGGGAGCTGTTTTTT.

The chain's CDR3 is CASSFTSASYNEQFF. DNA of the CDR3: TGTGCCAGCAGTTTTACTAGCGCGTCCTACAATGAGCAGTTCTTC. The chain recombines TRBV28 with TRBJ2-1; 7 bases match TRBD2. V trimming: 3 bases; J trimming: 1 base; junction bases outside the gene matches: 3. Germline V gene data show CDR1 as MDHEN and CDR2 as SYDVKM. The CDR3 has 15 residues.

This clonotype was observed many times. The rearrangement links TRBV10-3 to TRBJ1-2, with D hard to call. Trimming stripped 6 bases from V and 3 bases from J, with 5 bases between. From germline, CDR1 is ENHRY and CDR2 SYGVKD. CDR3 length: 11 residues. CDR3 amino acids: CAIRRDYGYTF. CDR3 coding DNA: TGTGCCATCAGACGAGACTATGGCTACACCTTC.

Here the CDR3 DNA reads TGTGCCAGCAGTTACCTGAACCTCGGACTTTTGGCCCTCCACTTT. Amino acids: CASSYLNLGLLALHF. The chain carries TRBV6-6 and TRBJ1-6; no reliable D call. The V end was cut by 2 bases, the J end by 14 bases, with 19 bases between. Germline values: CDR1 MNHNY, CDR2 SVGAGI (reference sequence). The CDR3 runs to 15 residues.

The chain recombines TRBV6-1 with TRBJ2-3; D remains ambiguous. CDR3 length: 13 amino acids. Germline CDR1 reads MNHNS; CDR2 reads SASEGT. The V end lost 1 base, the J end lost 5 bases, and 7 bases lay between the germline ends. Written as DNA, the CDR3 is TGTGCCAGCAGTGAAGGGGTTATAGATACGCAGTATTTT. Protein product: CASSEGVIDTQYF.

This clonotype was seen more than once but under ten times. The chain employs TRBV7-6 and TRBJ2-2, with D maybe TRBD1 (5 bases). V was trimmed by 5 bases and J by 1 base, leaving 11 bases between them. Germline loops: CDR1 SGHVS, CDR2 FNYEAQ. This CDR3 comprises 15 residues. The DNA for the CDR3 is TGTGCCAGCAGCGCGCGGCAGGGGAACACCGGGGAGCTGTTTTTT. Translating it yields CASSARQGNTGELFF.

This chain joins TRBV6-5 and TRBJ1-1; D not certain. The V gene's germline CDR1 is MNHEY and CDR2 SVGAGI. The CDR3 is 12 amino acids. The V gene lost 3 bases and the J gene lost 5 bases, with 7 bases spanning the gap. CDR3 sequence reads: CASSYTGTEAFF. CDR3 nucleotides: TGTGCCAGCAGTTATACGGGAACTGAAGCTTTCTTT.

This clonotype was observed at least ten times. The chain uses TRBV19 and TRBJ1-5; a possible D gene is TRBD1 (5 bases). CDR3 length: 12 amino acids. The V gene lost 9 bases and the J gene lost 5 bases, with 11 bases spanning the gap. Germline assignment: CDR1 LNHDA and CDR2 SQIVND (reference sequence). The CDR3 loop is CASRQGDQPQHF. The CDR3 DNA reads as TGTGCCAGCAGGCAGGGTGATCAGCCCCAGCATTTT.

This clonotype was seen a few times. This chain connects TRBV12-3 or TRBV12-4 to TRBJ2-5; D is perhaps TRBD2 (5 bases). V lost 2 bases, J lost 2 bases, and 6 bases lay in between. The CDR3 has 13 residues. In DNA form, the CDR3 reads TGTGCCAGCAGTTTACGGACTCAAGAGACCCAGTACTTC. It encodes CASSLRTQETQYF.

A note on this clonotype: A much larger clone differs from this one at a single base, so this may be a read error. This chain uses TRBV15 with TRBJ2-2; D perhaps matches TRBD2 (6 bases). CDR1 and CDR2 from the germline V gene are LNHNV and YYDKDF (reference sequence). This CDR3 is 14 amino acids long. The chain's CDR3 is CATSRADGRRELSF. The CDR3 coding sequence is TGTGCCACCAGCAGAGCGGATGGCCGACGGGAGCTGTCTTTT.

CDR3 sequence reads: CASSRRKGAQTQYF. The CDR3 coding sequence is TGTGCCAGCAGCAGGCGAAAGGGGGCGCAGACCCAGTACTTC. V usage is TRBV27 and J usage is TRBJ2-5, with TRBD1 matching over 7 bases. Trimming at V came to 6 bases and at J to 6 bases, leaving 10 bases not matched to a gene. This CDR3 spans 14 amino acids. Germline CDR1 and CDR2: MNHEY and SMNVEV (reference sequence).

This clonotype has just a few counts. This sequence joins TRBV29-1 and TRBJ2-3, with 12 bases that match TRBD2. The CDR3 runs to 15 residues. The ends lost 4 bases at V and 3 bases at J; junction bases unmatched: 5. The germline CDR1 and CDR2 sequences are SQVTM and ANQGSEA. The CDR3 reads CSVAPSGGGTDTQYF. Written as DNA, the CDR3 is TGCAGCGTTGCGCCTAGCGGGGGGGGGACAGATACGCAGTATTTT.

The V gene is TRBV4-2, the J gene TRBJ1-2, with 7 bases that match TRBD1. This CDR3 has 14 residues. The germline CDR1 and CDR2 sequences are LGHNA and YNFKEQ. The V segment lost 6 bases and the J segment 4 bases; nucleotides outside the gene matches: 8. This CDR3 reads CASRGTVRAYGYTF. The CDR3 nucleotides are TGTGCCAGCAGAGGGACAGTCAGAGCCTATGGCTACACCTTC.

The chain has TRBV2 and TRBJ2-7; the D is unclear. The CDR3 contains 15 residues. V gave up 6 bases and J gave up 0 bases, with 15 bases separating them. Germline V gene data show CDR1 as SNHLY and CDR2 as FYNNEI. The CDR3 coding sequence is TGTGCCAGCAGCTATACACGCTCGTACTCCTACGAGCAGTACTTC. This encodes CASSYTRSYSYEQYF.

This chain connects TRBV19 to TRBJ2-7, with D possibly being TRBD2 (6 bases). With 4 bases removed from V and 3 bases from J, the gap between germline ends came to 19 bases. Germline CDR1 is LNHDA and CDR2 is SQIVND (reference sequence). There are 16 residues in the CDR3. The CDR3 DNA reads as TGTGCCAGTAGTAACCGGGACTCGGGCATCCTCTACGAGCAGTACTTC. The encoded protein is CASSNRDSGILYEQYF. Filled out from reference TRBV19 and TRBJ2-7, the complete variable domain reads DGGITQSPKYLFRKEGQNVTLSCEQNLNHDAMYWYRQDPGQGLRLIYYSQIVNDFQKGDIAEGYSVSREKKESFPLTVTSAQKNPTAFYLCASSNRDSGILYEQYFGPGTRLTVT.

The chain recombines TRBV12-3 or TRBV12-4 with TRBJ1-1; TRBD1 matches at 9 bases. Trimming cost V 0 bases and J 9 bases; bases outside gene matches: 11. The length of the CDR3 is 16 residues. The DNA of the CDR3 is TGTGCCAGCAGTTTAGCGAATCCTGCAGGACAGGGGAAAGCTTTCTTT. As protein: CASSLANPAGQGKAFF.

This clonotype was observed a handful of times. The chain combines TRBV25-1 with TRBJ1-1; 8 bases align to TRBD1. CDR1 and CDR2 from the germline V gene are MGHDK and SYGVNS. This CDR3 comprises 18 residues. Losses at the gene ends were 6 bases for V and 5 bases for J; bases not matched to a gene: 20. The CDR3 loop is CASRPPTGEKFGLTEAFF. The CDR3 DNA sequence: TGTGCCAGCAGACCCCCGACAGGGGAAAAATTTGGGTTGACTGAAGCTTTCTTT.

This clonotype has only one observation. The CDR3 DNA reads as TGTGCCTGTCTAGCGGAGAACACAGATACGCAGTATTTT. This translates into CACLAENTDTQYF. The chain uses TRBV12-3 or TRBV12-4 and TRBJ2-3, with 7 bases fitting TRBD2. The CDR3 extends over 13 amino acids. J gave up 2 bases and V 11 bases, and 7 bases lay outside the gene matches.